These 30 T cell receptor beta chains were all obtained from the same sample, sequenced in a study of T cell changes during pregnancy in multiple sclerosis. Sequencing used immunoSEQ multiplex PCR; TCRdb keeps in-frame clones, though not all of them. The sample gives roughly 51,000 clones, approximately 94% of which show up once; approximately 5% is in the top ten. The sequencing used CD8+ T cells from peripheral blood mononuclear cells, collected before pregnancy. These TCRs come from a female donor with multiple sclerosis, enrolled in a pregnancy study.

Worth noting for this clone: One end of the junction fails to match germline, which may point to a read error. DNA for the CDR3: TGTGCCAGCAGTTTGGGCAGGGAAAAACTGTTTTTT. Protein sequence: CASSLGREKLFF. The rearrangement uses TRBV5-6 and TRBJ1-4; D uncertain. The CDR3 length is 12 residues. CDR1 and CDR2 (germline): SGHDT, YYEEEE.

Worth noting for this clone: Compared with germline, one end of the junction differs, possibly owing to a read error. The chain is built from TRBV5-3 and TRBJ1-4, with D maybe TRBD1 (6 bases). TRBV5-3 counts as an open reading frame of uncertain function. The length of the CDR3 is 11 residues. The CDR3: CARSYGQSEIF. The CDR3 nucleotides read TGTGCCAGAAGTTATGGACAGTCCGAGATTTTT.

V usage is TRBV5-8 and J usage is TRBJ2-3; the D gene is possibly TRBD2 (6 bases). The germline gives CDR1 SGHTS, CDR2 YDEGEE. V shed 7 bases and J shed 2 bases, with 14 bases lying between them. CDR3 length: 14 amino acids. The DNA for the CDR3 is TGTGCCAGCGGGGACTCGGCTTTCACAGATACGCAGTATTTT. The encoded protein is CASGDSAFTDTQYF.

This chain connects TRBV9 to TRBJ2-3; no definite D call. The CDR3 sequence is 17 residues long. Per the germline V gene, CDR1 is SGDLS and CDR2 is YYNGEE. Trimming took 4 bases from V and 0 from J, leaving 18 bases between them. The CDR3 DNA sequence: TGTGCCAGCAGCCCCGATCACTCCCTATTTAGCACAGATACGCAGTATTTT. Its translation is CASSPDHSLFSTDTQYF.

The genes are TRBV27 and TRBJ1-1, with 8 bases fitting TRBD1. The germline gives CDR1 MNHEY, CDR2 SMNVEV (reference sequence). J was trimmed by 2 bases and V by 5 bases; bases with no gene match: 4. The CDR3 runs to 14 residues. CDR3 DNA sequence: TGTGCCAGCAGTCCCGGGACAGGCAACACTGAAGCTTTCTTT. This translates into CASSPGTGNTEAFF.

This clone has just one count. The chain joins TRBV25-1 to TRBJ2-7; 9 bases align to TRBD2. Per germline, CDR1 MGHDK and CDR2 SYGVNS. Trimming took 4 bases from V and 6 from J; bases not matched to a gene: 7. The CDR3 sequence is 14 residues long. The CDR3 spells CASSGLAGASEQYF. The CDR3 DNA reads as TGTGCCAGCAGTGGGTTAGCGGGAGCATCCGAGCAGTACTTC.

V and J are TRBV14 and TRBJ2-7; D might be TRBD1 (6 bases). CDR3 length: 16 residues. Trimming took off 2 bases at V and 0 bases at J, with 14 bases between the two ends. From germline, CDR1 is SGHDN and CDR2 FVKESK. The CDR3 region is CASSQTGTLTSYEQYF. Written as DNA, the CDR3 is TGTGCCAGCAGCCAAACCGGGACACTGACCTCCTACGAGCAGTACTTC.

The chain links TRBV4-1 to TRBJ1-2, with 8 bases identical to TRBD1. The CDR3 runs to 15 residues. CDR1 and CDR2 from the germline V gene are MGHRA and YSYEKL. The V gene end was trimmed by 3 bases and the J gene end by 5 bases; junction bases not matched to a gene: 8. CDR3 amino acids: CASSQPRQGRYGYTF. The CDR3 DNA reads as TGCGCCAGCAGCCAGCCCCGACAGGGGAGGTATGGCTACACCTTC.

This clone was observed once. The chain combines TRBV9 with TRBJ1-3; D is uncertain. Germline assignment: CDR1 SGDLS and CDR2 YYNGEE. Trimming cost V 3 bases and J 7 bases, with 8 bases left between them. The CDR3 is 12 residues long. In DNA, the CDR3 is TGTGCCAGCAGCGGTCCGAGTAACACCATATATTTT. The encoded protein is CASSGPSNTIYF.

The V and J genes are TRBV19 and TRBJ1-2; 7 bases are shared with TRBD1. Losses at the gene ends were 3 bases for V and 8 bases for J; bases not matched to a gene: 12. This CDR3 has 15 amino acids. From germline, CDR1 is LNHDA and CDR2 SQIVND (reference sequence). This chain's CDR3 is CASSILPDRAAGYTF. CDR3 coding DNA: TGTGCCAGTAGTATCCTACCTGACAGGGCCGCAGGCTACACCTTC.

This chain connects TRBV4-1 to TRBJ2-5; D remains unclear. The CDR3 sequence is 13 residues long. Trimming stripped 5 bases from V and 0 bases from J, with 7 bases between. Looked up from germline, CDR1 is MGHRA and CDR2 is YSYEKL. CDR3 amino acids: CASSYENQETQYF. CDR3 nucleotide sequence: TGCGCCAGCAGCTATGAGAACCAAGAGACCCAGTACTTC.

The count of this clone is one. The chain uses TRBV6-1 and TRBJ2-1; D is undetermined. The CDR3 consists of 14 residues. Germline assignment: CDR1 MNHNS and CDR2 SASEGT. Between the trimmed V and J ends, which lost 3 bases and 0 bases, there was a span of 6 bases. In DNA form, the CDR3 reads TGTGCCAGCAGTGAGGGCCTCTCCTACAATGAGCAGTTCTTC. Translating gives CASSEGLSYNEQFF.

This chain connects TRBV2 to TRBJ1-2; a weak D match, TRBD1 (6 bases). This CDR3 has 15 amino acids. Germline values: CDR1 SNHLY, CDR2 FYNNEI. Trimming stripped 7 bases from V and 1 base from J, with 16 bases between. The CDR3 sequence: CASKIDRSLNYGYTF. In DNA form, the CDR3 reads TGTGCCAGCAAAATCGACAGGAGCCTTAACTATGGCTACACCTTC.

CDR3 sequence: CASSGPGTRSYEQYF. The CDR3 DNA reads TGTGCCAGCAGTGGACCGGGAACAAGGTCCTACGAGCAGTACTTC. V and J are TRBV2 and TRBJ2-7; TRBD2 might be the D (5 bases). The CDR3 totals 15 residues. The V end was cut by 4 bases, the J end by 1 base, with 14 bases between. Per germline, CDR1 SNHLY and CDR2 FYNNEI.

The rearrangement uses TRBV21-1 and TRBJ1-5; whether TRBD1, the table's D call, matches the DNA was not checked. TRBV21-1 is deemed a pseudogene. The CDR3 totals 15 residues. CDR3 region: CASSGDRGKHQPQHF. For the CDR3, the DNA is TGTGCCAGCAGCGGGGACAGGGGGAAGCATCAGCCCCAGCATTTT.

This chain uses TRBV4-3 with TRBJ2-3, with 8 bases identical to TRBD1. This CDR3 comprises 18 residues. V lost 3 bases, J lost 2 bases, and 13 bases stayed unmatched. CDR1 and CDR2 (germline): LGHNA, YSLEER. The CDR3 sequence is CASSHHQTRQGYTDTQYF. The DNA for the CDR3 is TGCGCCAGCAGCCACCACCAGACCCGACAGGGGTACACAGATACGCAGTATTTT.

The CDR3 coding sequence is TGTGCCAGCAGCCTGACTAGCGCCAGCTCCTACGAGCAGTACTTC. Protein product: CASSLTSASSYEQYF. The chain carries TRBV6-1 and TRBJ2-7; 8 nucleotides line up with TRBD2. The J segment lost 0 bases and the V segment lost 6 bases, leaving 7 bases of the junction unmatched. Germline V gene data show CDR1 as MNHNS and CDR2 as SASEGT. The CDR3 consists of 15 residues.

The rearrangement links TRBV9 to TRBJ1-1, with a possible D match to TRBD1 (5 bases). Germline V gene sequence: CDR1 SGDLS, CDR2 YYNGEE. The CDR3 length is 14 residues. V lost 5 bases and J 3 bases, leaving 14 bases between the germline ends. The CDR3 DNA reads TGTGCCAGCAGTAGCCCAGGGCGCGACACTGAAGCTTTCTTT. Encoded protein: CASSSPGRDTEAFF.

The rearrangement joins TRBV29-1 to TRBJ2-7, with D possibly TRBD1 on 5 matching bases. This CDR3 contains 12 residues. Trimming cost V 4 bases and J 3 bases, with 10 bases left between them. Germline CDR1 reads SQVTM; CDR2 reads ANQGSEA. DNA for the CDR3: TGCAGCGTTGTAGGGGCCTTCTACGAGCAGTACTTC. Translation gives CSVVGAFYEQYF.

J is TRBJ2-3 and V is TRBV9; TRBD2 agrees at 8 bases. Germline values: CDR1 SGDLS, CDR2 YYNGEE. V shed 0 bases and J 8 bases; nucleotides not matched to a gene: 11. This CDR3 contains 16 residues. Here the CDR3 reads CASSVATGGGRATQYF. DNA for the CDR3: TGTGCCAGCAGCGTAGCAACGGGAGGGGGACGAGCTACGCAGTATTTT.

This chain links TRBV11-3 with TRBJ2-1, with TRBD2 matching over 9 bases. Germline lookup yields CDR1 SGHNT and CDR2 YENEEA. After removal of 3 bases from V and 9 bases from J, the junction contained 3 bases not matched to a gene. The CDR3 is 13 amino acids. Here the CDR3 DNA reads TGTGCCAGCAGCTTTCATAGCGGGGGTGAGCAGTTCTTC. Translating gives CASSFHSGGEQFF.

This chain links TRBV13 with TRBJ1-2, with D perhaps matching TRBD1 (6 bases). There are 12 residues in the CDR3. The germline CDR1 and CDR2 sequences are PRHDT and FYEKMQ (reference sequence). The CDR3: CGGQKANYGYTF. CDR3 coding DNA: TGTGGGGGACAAAAAGCTAACTATGGCTACACCTTC. The whole variable domain, remainder taken from reference TRBV13 and TRBJ1-2, is AAGVIQSPRHLIKEKRETATLKCYPIPRHDTVYWYQQGPGQDPQFLISFYEKMQSDKGSIPDRFSAQQFSDYHSELNMSSLELGDSALYFCGGQKANYGYTFGSGTRLTVV.

The chain uses TRBV6-4 and TRBJ2-1, with 12 bases that match TRBD2. The CDR3 sequence is 16 residues long. Trimming took 6 bases from V and 4 from J; bases not matched to a gene: 7. Per the germline V gene, CDR1 is MRHNA and CDR2 is SNTAGT. CDR3 sequence: CASRPTSGGTYNEQFF. CDR3 coding DNA: TGTGCCAGCAGGCCTACTAGCGGGGGGACTTACAATGAGCAGTTCTTC.

The chain recombines TRBV27 with TRBJ1-5, with 7 bases matching TRBD1. The CDR3 is 14 residues long. Germline V gene data show CDR1 as MNHEY and CDR2 as SMNVEV (reference sequence). V gave up 3 bases and J gave up 6 bases; unmatched junction bases: 5. CDR3 sequence (DNA): TGTGCCAGCAGTTTGCTACAGGGGAGTCAGCCCCAGCATTTT. Translating gives CASSLLQGSQPQHF.

The rearrangement uses TRBV29-1 and TRBJ2-7; 9 nucleotides match TRBD2. The CDR3 totals 14 residues. The germline V gene encodes CDR1 SQVTM and CDR2 ANQGSEA. With V trimmed by 4 bases and J by 5 bases, 9 bases remained unmatched. The CDR3 nucleotides are TGCAGCGTTGGGGGATGGGGACTAGCAGACGAGCAGTACTTC. Residues: CSVGGWGLADEQYF.

The chain has TRBV7-9 and TRBJ1-2, with TRBD1 matching over 8 bases. Trimming removed 4 bases from V and 9 bases from J; junction bases left unmatched: 13. Germline values: CDR1 SEHNR, CDR2 FQNEAQ (reference sequence). The CDR3 consists of 15 residues. CDR3 sequence (DNA): TGTGCCAGCAGCTCTCGACAGGGGACTGACCTAAGCTACACCTTC. Amino acids: CASSSRQGTDLSYTF.

J is TRBJ2-7 and V is TRBV30; 11 bases agree with TRBD1. Germline CDR1 is GTSNPN and CDR2 is SVGIG (reference sequence). Trimming removed 1 base from V and 0 bases from J; junction bases left unmatched: 2. This CDR3 region has 15 residues. The CDR3 region has the DNA TGTGCCTGGAGTGCCGGGACAGGGGGCTCCTACGAGCAGTACTTC. Translated, it gives CAWSAGTGGSYEQYF.

This chain joins TRBV6-5 and TRBJ2-3, with 10 nucleotides matching TRBD1. Germline trimming cut 4 bases from V and 3 bases from J; bases unmatched to any gene: 7. The CDR3 is made up of 16 amino acids. Germline CDR1 MNHEY, CDR2 SVGAGI. The CDR3 DNA sequence: TGTGCCAGCAGTTCGGGGGACAGGGGATATACAGATACGCAGTATTTT. Its protein product is CASSSGDRGYTDTQYF.

J is TRBJ1-1 and V is TRBV18; D may be TRBD1 (5 bases). Germline V gene lookup returns CDR1 KGHSH and CDR2 LQKENI. This CDR3 is 13 amino acids long. The V and J ends lost 2 bases and 8 bases respectively, with 12 bases between them. The CDR3 DNA sequence: TGTGCCAGCTCACCAATTACAGGAAACGAAGCTTTCTTT. Translation gives CASSPITGNEAFF.

The chain employs TRBV7-2 and TRBJ2-1; 9 bases align to TRBD1. The CDR3 runs 15 residues. Germline trimming cut 5 bases from V and 5 bases from J; bases unmatched to any gene: 7. CDR1 and CDR2 from the germline V gene are SGHTA and FQGNSA. The CDR3 here is CASSEGQGNHNEQFF. CDR3 DNA: TGTGCCAGCAGCGAGGGACAGGGAAATCACAATGAGCAGTTCTTC.